These T cell receptor beta chains were read from a single sample in a study of blood T cell repertoires in COVID-19. Sequencing was performed with immunoSEQ multiplex PCR; in TCRdb, only in-frame clones are kept and a portion is missing. The sample includes more than 100,000 clones, around 90% of them seen just once. Material for sequencing was peripheral blood. The receptor set was obtained from a woman in her sixties or seventies with COVID-19, enrolled during active disease. Each CDR3 is given with its conserved first and last residue. The D gene is left open where the match is weak. A clone size is listed for some rows: how often the clone was seen (once, few, many), or a class if it is expanded.

j_call d_call clone_size v_call cdr3_aa cdr3_nt
TRBJ2-7 - - TRBV18 CASSPPGKYEQYF TGTGCCAGCTCACCGCCAGGGAAATACGAGCAGTACTTC
TRBJ1-1 TRBD1 - TRBV5-1 CASSLGRGQSAEAFF TGCGCCAGCAGCTTGGGACGGGGACAGAGCGCTGAAGCTTTCTTT
TRBJ2-3 - - TRBV7-7 CASSLSGGRADTQYF TGTGCCAGCAGCTTATCCGGGGGGCGTGCAGATACGCAGTATTTT
TRBJ1-5 TRBD1 - TRBV18 CASSLTGERQPQHF TGTGCCAGCTCACTAACAGGGGAGAGGCAGCCCCAGCATTTT
TRBJ1-1 - few TRBV2 CASTYVGTPKAFF TGTGCCAGCACGTACGTTGGGACACCAAAAGCTTTCTTT
TRBJ2-1 - - TRBV7-9 CASSEGGANYNEQFF TGTGCCAGCAGCGAGGGCGGAGCCAACTACAATGAGCAGTTCTTC
TRBJ1-1 TRBD1 - TRBV4-1 CASSQEGQGPGGEAFF TGCGCCAGCAGCCAAGAGGGACAGGGGCCCGGCGGAGAAGCTTTCTTT
TRBJ2-2 TRBD2 - TRBV3-1/TRBV3-2 CASSVGSGGRSGELFF TGTGCCAGCAGCGTAGGTAGCGGGGGACGATCCGGGGAGCTGTTTTTT
TRBJ2-2 TRBD2 - TRBV7-2 CASSSAGGHRTGELFF TGTGCCAGCAGCTCAGCGGGGGGGCATCGAACCGGGGAGCTGTTTTTT
TRBJ2-1 - - TRBV27 CASRAQNPTGVGPSYPYNEQFF TGTGCCAGCAGAGCGCAAAATCCGACGGGGGTGGGACCCTCGTATCCTTACAATGAGCAGTTCTTC
TRBJ1-1 TRBD1 - TRBV5-1 CASSLALGTGHTEAFF TGCGCCAGCAGCTTGGCCCTTGGGACAGGGCACACTGAAGCTTTCTTT
TRBJ2-3 TRBD1 once TRBV28 CASSLGGQGSTDTQYF TGTGCCAGCAGTTTAGGCGGACAGGGGAGCACAGATACGCAGTATTTT
TRBJ1-4 - once TRBV5-5 CASSLTPEGYEKLFF TGTGCCAGCAGCTTGACACCCGAGGGATATGAAAAACTGTTTTTT
TRBJ2-3 TRBD2 - TRBV27 CASSWASGGADTQYF TGTGCCAGCAGTTGGGCTAGCGGGGGGGCAGATACGCAGTATTTT
TRBJ1-1 - - TRBV12-5 CASGLTPGGGTEAFF TGTGCTAGTGGTTTGACCCCCGGGGGGGGCACTGAAGCTTTCTTT
TRBJ2-5 TRBD2 - TRBV2 CASSVRAGGFETQYF TGTGCCAGCAGTGTTAGAGCGGGGGGTTTTGAGACCCAGTACTTC
TRBJ2-5 - - TRBV29-1 CSVGQRVLETQYF TGCAGCGTTGGGCAGCGTGTGTTGGAGACCCAGTACTTC
TRBJ1-2 - - TRBV7-9 CASSLALRDGYTF TGTGCCAGCAGCTTAGCGCTCAGGGATGGCTACACCTTC
TRBJ1-2 TRBD1 - TRBV7-3 CASSPGPGQRHGYTF TGTGCCAGCAGCCCGGGGCCGGGACAGCGGCATGGCTACACCTTC
TRBJ2-4 TRBD1 - TRBV4-1 CASSQWDRGLNIQYF TGCGCCAGCAGCCAATGGGACAGGGGGCTGAACATTCAGTACTTC
TRBJ2-7 - - TRBV28 CASGTGSRVYEQYF TGTGCCAGCGGCACAGGATCCCGGGTCTACGAGCAGTACTTC
TRBJ1-5 TRBD1 once TRBV19 CANVRLVEGARNQPQHF TGTGCCAATGTCCGTTTAGTAGAGGGGGCTCGCAATCAGCCCCAGCATTTT
TRBJ1-4 - - TRBV5-6 CASSFGVSNEKLFF TGTGCCAGCAGCTTTGGAGTCTCAAATGAAAAACTGTTTTTT
TRBJ1-5 - - TRBV19 CASSALPGASDSNQPQHF TGTGCCAGTAGTGCCCTCCCAGGGGCTTCCGATAGCAATCAGCCCCAGCATTTT
TRBJ1-2 - - TRBV18 CASSPPFQGHGYTF TGTGCCAGCTCACCACCCTTTCAGGGGCATGGCTACACCTTC
TRBJ2-1 - - TRBV2 CASSDEVVRFGEQFF TGTGCCAGCAGTGATGAGGTGGTCCGGTTCGGTGAGCAGTTCTTC
TRBJ1-6 - - TRBV5-6 CASSLGQGSYNSPLHF TGTGCCAGCAGCTTGGGGCAGGGGAGCTATAATTCACCCCTCCACTTT
TRBJ1-6 TRBD1 once TRBV15 CATSYGQGNSPLHF TGTGCCACCAGCTACGGACAGGGTAATTCACCCCTCCACTTT
TRBJ1-2 TRBD1 - TRBV3-1/TRBV3-2 CASSQTDRRGLGYTF TGTGCCAGCAGCCAAACGGACAGGAGGGGCCTGGGCTACACCTTC
TRBJ1-2 - - TRBV4-2 CASSQDLFSYGYTF TGTGCCAGCAGCCAAGATCTTTTTAGTTATGGCTACACCTTC
TRBJ1-2 - - TRBV7-9 CASSYLGGSRYGYTF TGTGCCAGCAGCTACCTAGGAGGGTCCCGCTATGGCTACACCTTC
TRBJ2-2 TRBD2 - TRBV19 CASSIAPSGAGELFF TGTGCCAGTAGTATAGCCCCTAGCGGGGCCGGGGAGCTGTTTTTT
TRBJ2-7 TRBD2 - TRBV7-6 CASSLGGGYEQYF TGTGCCAGCAGCTTAGGGGGAGGGTACGAGCAGTACTTC
TRBJ1-1 - few TRBV5-8 CASSVVGGGTEAFF TGTGCCAGCAGCGTAGTCGGGGGAGGAACTGAAGCTTTCTTT
TRBJ1-2 - - TRBV12-5 CASAKTRNYGYTF TGTGCTAGTGCCAAGACGAGGAACTATGGCTACACCTTC
TRBJ1-4 TRBD1 - TRBV18 CASSPPAGRGYEKLFF TGTGCCAGCTCACCACCGGCGGGCAGGGGGTATGAAAAACTGTTTTTT
TRBJ1-1 - - TRBV7-8 CASSPDRLRRGNTEAFF TGTGCCAGCAGCCCTGACAGGCTCCGACGGGGGAACACTGAAGCTTTCTTT
TRBJ1-1 - - TRBV10-3 CAIRDKTRSFTEAFF TGTGCCATCAGGGACAAGACACGGTCTTTCACTGAAGCTTTCTTT
TRBJ2-3 TRBD2 - TRBV5-1 CASSPRTSGGVSTDTQYF TGCGCCAGCAGCCCCCGGACTAGCGGGGGAGTTAGCACAGATACGCAGTATTTT
TRBJ2-1 TRBD2 - TRBV11-1 CASSSGTSFYNEQFF TGTGCCAGCAGCTCGGGGACTAGCTTCTACAATGAGCAGTTCTTC
TRBJ2-1 - - TRBV9 CASSARDSGRYEQFF TGTGCCAGCAGCGCCCGGGACAGCGGGCGGTATGAGCAGTTCTTC
TRBJ2-7 TRBD1 - TRBV6-2/TRBV6-3 CASSYWEPGQGYEQYF TGTGCCAGCAGTTACTGGGAACCGGGACAGGGTTACGAGCAGTACTTC
TRBJ1-2 - - TRBV7-2 CASSRGYGYTF TGTGCCAGCAGCCGGGGCTATGGCTACACCTTC
TRBJ1-2 - once TRBV30 CASTGLSSYGYTF TGTGCCAGCACAGGGTTGAGCTCCTATGGCTACACCTTC
TRBJ1-4 - - TRBV19 CASSPTGVNEKLFF TGTGCCAGTAGTCCGACGGGAGTGAATGAAAAACTGTTTTTT
TRBJ2-3 TRBD2 - TRBV7-3 CASSLGTTHTDTQYF TGTGCCAGCAGCCTCGGGACTACCCACACAGATACGCAGTATTTT
TRBJ1-1 TRBD1 - TRBV10-3 CAISGQEPNTEAFF TGTGCCATCAGCGGACAGGAGCCGAACACTGAAGCTTTCTTT
TRBJ1-1 TRBD1 - TRBV19 CASSMPNRGSTEAFF TGTGCCAGTAGTATGCCCAACAGGGGAAGCACTGAAGCTTTCTTT
TRBJ2-7 - - TRBV7-2 CASSLDMVGGLEQYF TGTGCCAGCAGCTTAGATATGGTGGGGGGTCTCGAGCAGTACTTC